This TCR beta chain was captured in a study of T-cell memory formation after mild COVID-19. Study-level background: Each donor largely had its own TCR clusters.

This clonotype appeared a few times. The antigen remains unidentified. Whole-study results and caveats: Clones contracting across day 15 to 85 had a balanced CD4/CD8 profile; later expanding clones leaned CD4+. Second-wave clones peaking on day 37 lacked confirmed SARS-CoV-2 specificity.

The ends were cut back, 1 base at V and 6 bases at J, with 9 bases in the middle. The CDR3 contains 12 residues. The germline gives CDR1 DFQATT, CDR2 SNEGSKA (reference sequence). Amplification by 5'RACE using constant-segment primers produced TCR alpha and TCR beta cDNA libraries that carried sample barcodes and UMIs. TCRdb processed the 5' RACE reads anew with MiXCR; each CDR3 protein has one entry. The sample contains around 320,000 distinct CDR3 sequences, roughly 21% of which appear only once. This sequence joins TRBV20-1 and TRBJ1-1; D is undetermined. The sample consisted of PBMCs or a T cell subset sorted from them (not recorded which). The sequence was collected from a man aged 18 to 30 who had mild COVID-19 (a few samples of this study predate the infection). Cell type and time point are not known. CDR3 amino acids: CSARGSWAEAFF. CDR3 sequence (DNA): TGCAGTGCTAGAGGAAGTTGGGCTGAAGCTTTCTTT.